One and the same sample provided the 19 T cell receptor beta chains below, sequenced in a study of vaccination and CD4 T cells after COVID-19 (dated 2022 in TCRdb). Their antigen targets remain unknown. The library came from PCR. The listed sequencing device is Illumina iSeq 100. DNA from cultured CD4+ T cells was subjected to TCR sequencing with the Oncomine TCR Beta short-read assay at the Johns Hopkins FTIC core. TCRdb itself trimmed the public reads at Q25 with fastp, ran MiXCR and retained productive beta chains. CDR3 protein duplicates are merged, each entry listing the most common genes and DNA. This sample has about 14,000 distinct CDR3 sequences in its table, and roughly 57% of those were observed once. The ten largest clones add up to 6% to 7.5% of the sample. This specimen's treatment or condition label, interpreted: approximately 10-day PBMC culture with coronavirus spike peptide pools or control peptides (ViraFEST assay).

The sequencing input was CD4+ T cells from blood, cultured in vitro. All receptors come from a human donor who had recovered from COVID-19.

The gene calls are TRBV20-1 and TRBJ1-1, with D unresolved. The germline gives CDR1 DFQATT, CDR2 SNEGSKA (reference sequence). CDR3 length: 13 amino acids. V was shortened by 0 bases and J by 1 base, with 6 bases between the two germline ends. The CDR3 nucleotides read TGCAGTGCTAGAGATCCAGGGAACACTGAAGCTTTCTTT. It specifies CSARDPGNTEAFF.

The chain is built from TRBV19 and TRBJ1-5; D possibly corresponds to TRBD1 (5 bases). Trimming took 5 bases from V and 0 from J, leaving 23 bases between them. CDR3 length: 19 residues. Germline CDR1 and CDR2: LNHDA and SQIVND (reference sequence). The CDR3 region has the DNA TGTGCCAGTAGTTACTCTCCATGGGGGGACCGGGGTAGCAATCAGCCCCAGCATTTT. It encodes CASSYSPWGDRGSNQPQHF.

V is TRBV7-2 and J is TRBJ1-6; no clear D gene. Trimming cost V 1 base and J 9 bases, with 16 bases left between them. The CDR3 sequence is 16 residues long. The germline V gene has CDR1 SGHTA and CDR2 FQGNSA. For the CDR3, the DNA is TGTGCCAGCAGCTTAGAGGTCGGGTCCCTAGGTTCACCCCTCCACTTT. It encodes CASSLEVGSLGSPLHF. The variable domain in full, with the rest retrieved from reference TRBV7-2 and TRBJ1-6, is GAGVSQSPSNKVTEKGKDVELRCDPISGHTALYWYRQSLGQGLEFLIYFQGNSAPDKSGLPSDRFSAERTGGSVSTLTIQRTQQEDSAVYLCASSLEVGSLGSPLHFGNGTRLTVT.

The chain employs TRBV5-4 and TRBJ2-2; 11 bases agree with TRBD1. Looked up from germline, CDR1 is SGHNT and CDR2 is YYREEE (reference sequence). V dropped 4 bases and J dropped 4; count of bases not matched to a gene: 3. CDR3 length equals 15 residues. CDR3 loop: CASSPGTGGTGELFF. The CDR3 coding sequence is TGTGCCAGCAGCCCTGGGACAGGGGGCACCGGGGAGCTGTTTTTT.

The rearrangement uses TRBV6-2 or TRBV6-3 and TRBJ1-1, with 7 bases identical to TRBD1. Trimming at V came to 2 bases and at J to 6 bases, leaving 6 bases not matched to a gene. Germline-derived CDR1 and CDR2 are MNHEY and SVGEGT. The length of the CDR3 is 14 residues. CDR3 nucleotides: TGTGCCAGCAGTTACAAAATCGACAGGGCTGAAGCTTTCTTT. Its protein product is CASSYKIDRAEAFF.

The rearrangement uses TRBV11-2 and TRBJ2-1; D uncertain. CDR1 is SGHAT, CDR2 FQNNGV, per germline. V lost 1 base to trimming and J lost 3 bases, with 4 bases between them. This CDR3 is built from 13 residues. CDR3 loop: CASSLALYNEQFF. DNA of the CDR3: TGTGCCAGCAGCTTAGCACTCTACAATGAGCAGTTCTTC. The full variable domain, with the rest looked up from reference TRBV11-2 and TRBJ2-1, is EAGVAQSPRYKIIEKRQSVAFWCNPISGHATLYWYQQILGQGPKLLIQFQNNGVVDDSQLPKDRFSAERLKGVDSTLKIQPAKLEDSAVYLCASSLALYNEQFFGPGTRLTVL.

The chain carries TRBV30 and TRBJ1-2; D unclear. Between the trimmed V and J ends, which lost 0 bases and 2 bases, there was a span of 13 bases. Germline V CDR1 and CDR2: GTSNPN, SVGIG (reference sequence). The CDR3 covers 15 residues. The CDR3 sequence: CAWSVIPLKNYGYTF. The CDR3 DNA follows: TGTGCCTGGAGTGTAATCCCGCTCAAGAACTATGGCTACACCTTC.

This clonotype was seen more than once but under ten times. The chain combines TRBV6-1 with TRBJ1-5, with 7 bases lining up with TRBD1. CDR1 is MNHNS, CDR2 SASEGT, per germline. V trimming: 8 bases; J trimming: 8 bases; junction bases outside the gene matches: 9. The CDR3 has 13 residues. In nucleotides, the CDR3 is TGTGCCAGCGGAACTGACAGGGTGAAGCCCCAGCATTTT. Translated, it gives CASGTDRVKPQHF.

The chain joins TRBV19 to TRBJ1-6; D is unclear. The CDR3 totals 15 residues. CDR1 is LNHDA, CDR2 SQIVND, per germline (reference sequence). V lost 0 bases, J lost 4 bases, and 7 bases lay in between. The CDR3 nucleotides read TGTGCCAGTAGTATAGATCTGTCTTATAATTCACCCCTCCACTTT. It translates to CASSIDLSYNSPLHF.

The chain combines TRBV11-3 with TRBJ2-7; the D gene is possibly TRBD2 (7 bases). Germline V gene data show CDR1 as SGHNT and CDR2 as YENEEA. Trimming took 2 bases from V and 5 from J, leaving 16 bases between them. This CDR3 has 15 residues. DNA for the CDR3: TGTGCCAGCAGCTTAAGGGGGGGATCAGGAAACGAGCAGTACTTC. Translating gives CASSLRGGSGNEQYF.

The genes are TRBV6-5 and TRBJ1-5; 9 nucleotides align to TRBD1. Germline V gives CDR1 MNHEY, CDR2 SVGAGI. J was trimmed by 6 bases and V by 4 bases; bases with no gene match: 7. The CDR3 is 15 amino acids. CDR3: CASSLRQGVSQPQHF. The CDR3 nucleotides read TGTGCCAGCAGTTTACGACAGGGGGTAAGTCAGCCCCAGCATTTT.

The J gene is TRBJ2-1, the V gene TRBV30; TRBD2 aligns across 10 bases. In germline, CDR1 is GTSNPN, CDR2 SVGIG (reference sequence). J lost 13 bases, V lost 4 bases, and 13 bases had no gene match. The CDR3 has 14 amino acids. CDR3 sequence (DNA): TGTGCCTGGACAGGGGTGGGGGCTAGCGGGAGCCAGTTCTTC. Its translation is CAWTGVGASGSQFF.

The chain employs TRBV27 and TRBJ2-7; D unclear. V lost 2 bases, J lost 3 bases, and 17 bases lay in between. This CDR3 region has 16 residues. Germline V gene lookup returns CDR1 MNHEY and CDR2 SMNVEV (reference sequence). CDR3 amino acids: CASSLLPNSPSYEQYF. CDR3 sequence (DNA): TGTGCCAGCAGTTTACTACCTAACTCTCCAAGCTACGAGCAGTACTTC.

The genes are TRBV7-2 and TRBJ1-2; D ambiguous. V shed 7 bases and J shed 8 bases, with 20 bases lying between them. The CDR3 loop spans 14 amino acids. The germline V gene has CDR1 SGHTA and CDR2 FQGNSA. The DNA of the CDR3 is TGTGCCAGCACCCCTGCGGCGGCTGCCAGGGGCTACACCTTC. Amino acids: CASTPAAAARGYTF.

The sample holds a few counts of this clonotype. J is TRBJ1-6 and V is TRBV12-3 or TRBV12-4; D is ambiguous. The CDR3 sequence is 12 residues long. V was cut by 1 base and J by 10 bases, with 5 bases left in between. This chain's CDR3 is CASSLGASPLHF. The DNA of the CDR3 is TGTGCCAGCAGTTTAGGGGCCTCACCCCTCCACTTT.

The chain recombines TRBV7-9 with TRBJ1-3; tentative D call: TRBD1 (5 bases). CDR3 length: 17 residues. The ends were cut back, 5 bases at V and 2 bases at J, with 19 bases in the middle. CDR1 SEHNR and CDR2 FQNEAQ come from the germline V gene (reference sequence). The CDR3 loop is CASSPTGVRGAGNTIYF. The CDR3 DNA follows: TGTGCCAGCAGCCCCACCGGGGTGAGGGGAGCTGGAAACACCATATATTTT.

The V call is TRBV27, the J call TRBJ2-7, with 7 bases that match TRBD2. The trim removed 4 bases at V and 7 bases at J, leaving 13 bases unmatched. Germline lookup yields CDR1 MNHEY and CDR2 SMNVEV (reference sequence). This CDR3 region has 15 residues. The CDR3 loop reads CASSYSGGPWGEQYF. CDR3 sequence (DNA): TGTGCCAGCAGTTATTCGGGAGGACCTTGGGGGGAGCAGTACTTC.

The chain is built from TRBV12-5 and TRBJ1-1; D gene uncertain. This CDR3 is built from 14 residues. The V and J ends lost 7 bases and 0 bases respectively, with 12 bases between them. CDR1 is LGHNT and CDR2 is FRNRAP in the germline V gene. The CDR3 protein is CASAPMGVNTEAFF. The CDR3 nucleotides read TGTGCTAGTGCCCCCATGGGAGTGAACACTGAAGCTTTCTTT.

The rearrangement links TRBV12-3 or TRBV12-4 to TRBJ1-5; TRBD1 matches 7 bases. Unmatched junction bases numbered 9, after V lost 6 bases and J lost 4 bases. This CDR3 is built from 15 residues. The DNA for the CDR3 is TGTGCCAGCAGCCCAGAGACAGGGCCAAATCAGCCCCAGCATTTT. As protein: CASSPETGPNQPQHF.